This entry features one T cell receptor beta chain sequence. Antigen unknown. Treatment denoted: approximately nine-day PBMC culture with coronavirus spike peptide pools or control peptides (ViraFEST assay). Antigen-specific T cells were expanded with peptide pools by ViraFEST, and TCRs were then sequenced. Scientists separated out CD4+ T cells through negative selection following 10 days in culture. This sample was included in a study of vaccination and CD4 T cells after COVID-19. Scientists ran DNA taken from cultured CD4+ T cells through the Oncomine TCR Beta short-read assay for sequencing. TCRdb re-derived calls from the PCR reads in MiXCR, one entry per CDR3 protein. The table lists about 12,000 distinct CDR3 sequences, approximately 60% of them singletons. Germline loops: CDR1 MNHEY, CDR2 SVGEGT. V gave up 5 bases and J gave up 1 base, with 11 bases separating them. CDR3 length equals 14 residues.

The chain carries TRBV6-2 or TRBV6-3 and TRBJ2-5; no reliable D call. Specimen: CD4+ T cells from blood, cultured in vitro. The TCR comes from a human donor who had recovered from COVID-19. In DNA, the CDR3 is TGTGCCAGCAGTATCCGGCGGACCCAAGAGACCCAGTACTTC. As protein: CASSIRRTQETQYF.